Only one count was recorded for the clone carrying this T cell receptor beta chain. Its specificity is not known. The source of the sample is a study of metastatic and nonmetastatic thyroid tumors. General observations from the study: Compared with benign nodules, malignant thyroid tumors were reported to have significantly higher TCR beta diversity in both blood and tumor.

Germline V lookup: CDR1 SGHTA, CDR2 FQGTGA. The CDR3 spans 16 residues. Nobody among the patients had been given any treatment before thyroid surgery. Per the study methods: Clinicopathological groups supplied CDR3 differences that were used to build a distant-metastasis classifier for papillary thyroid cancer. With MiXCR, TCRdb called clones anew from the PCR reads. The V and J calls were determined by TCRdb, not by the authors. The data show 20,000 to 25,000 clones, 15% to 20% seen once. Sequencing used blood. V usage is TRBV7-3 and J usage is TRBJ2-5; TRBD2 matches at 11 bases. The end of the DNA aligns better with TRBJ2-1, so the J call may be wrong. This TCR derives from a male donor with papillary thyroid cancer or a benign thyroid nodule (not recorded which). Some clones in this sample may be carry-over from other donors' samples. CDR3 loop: CASSPTSGRFHNEQFF. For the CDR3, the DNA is TGTGCCAGCAGCCCTACTAGCGGGAGATTCCACAATGAGCAGTTCTTC.